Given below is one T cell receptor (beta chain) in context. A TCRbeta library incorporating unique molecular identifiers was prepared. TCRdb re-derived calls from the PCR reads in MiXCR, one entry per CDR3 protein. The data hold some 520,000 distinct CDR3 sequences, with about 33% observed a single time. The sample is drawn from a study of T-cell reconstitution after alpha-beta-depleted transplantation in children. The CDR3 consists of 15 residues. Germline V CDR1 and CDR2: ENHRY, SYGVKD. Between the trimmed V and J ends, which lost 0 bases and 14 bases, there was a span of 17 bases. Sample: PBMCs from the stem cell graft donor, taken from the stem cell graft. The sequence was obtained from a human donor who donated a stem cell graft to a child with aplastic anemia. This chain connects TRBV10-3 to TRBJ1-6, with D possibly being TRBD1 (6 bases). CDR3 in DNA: TGTGCCATCAGTGAGTCGAGCAGGGGTGGATATGCCCTCCACTTT. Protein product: CAISESSRGGYALHF.